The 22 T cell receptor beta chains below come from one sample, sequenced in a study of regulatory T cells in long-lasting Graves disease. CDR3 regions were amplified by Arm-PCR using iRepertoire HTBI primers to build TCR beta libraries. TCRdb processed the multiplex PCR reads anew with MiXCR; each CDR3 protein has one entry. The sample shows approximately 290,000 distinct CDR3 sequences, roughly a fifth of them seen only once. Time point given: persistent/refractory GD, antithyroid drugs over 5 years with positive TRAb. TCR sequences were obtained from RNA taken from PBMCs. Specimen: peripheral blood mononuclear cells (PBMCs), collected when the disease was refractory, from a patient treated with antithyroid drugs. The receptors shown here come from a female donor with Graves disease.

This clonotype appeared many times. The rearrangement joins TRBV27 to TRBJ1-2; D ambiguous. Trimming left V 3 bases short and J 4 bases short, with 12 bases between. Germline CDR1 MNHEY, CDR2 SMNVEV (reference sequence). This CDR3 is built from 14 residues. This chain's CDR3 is CASSLKGGAYGYTF. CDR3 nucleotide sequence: TGTGCCAGCAGTTTGAAGGGCGGAGCCTATGGCTACACCTTC.

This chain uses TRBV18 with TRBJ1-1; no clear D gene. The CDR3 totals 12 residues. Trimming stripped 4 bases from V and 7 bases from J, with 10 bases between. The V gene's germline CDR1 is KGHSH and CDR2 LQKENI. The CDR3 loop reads CASSQGTLEAFF. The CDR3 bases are TGTGCCAGCTCACAGGGAACGCTTGAAGCTTTCTTT.

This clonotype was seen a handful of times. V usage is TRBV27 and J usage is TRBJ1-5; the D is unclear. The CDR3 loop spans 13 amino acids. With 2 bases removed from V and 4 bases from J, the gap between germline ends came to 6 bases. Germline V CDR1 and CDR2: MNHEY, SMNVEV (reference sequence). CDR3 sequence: CASSLHENQPQHF. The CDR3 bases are TGTGCCAGCAGTTTACATGAGAATCAGCCCCAGCATTTT.

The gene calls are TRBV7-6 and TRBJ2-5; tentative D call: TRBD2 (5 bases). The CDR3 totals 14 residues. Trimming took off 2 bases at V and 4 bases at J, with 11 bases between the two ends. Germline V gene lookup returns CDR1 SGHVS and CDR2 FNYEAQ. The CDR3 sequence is CASSLPAAGETQYF. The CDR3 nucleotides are TGTGCCAGCAGCTTACCGGCCGCGGGAGAGACCCAGTACTTC. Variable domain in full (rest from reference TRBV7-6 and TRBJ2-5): GAGVSQSPRYKVTKRGQDVALRCDPISGHVSLYWYRQALGQGPEFLTYFNYEAQQDKSGLPNDRFSAERPEGSISTLTIQRTEQRDSAMYRCASSLPAAGETQYFGPGTRLLVL.

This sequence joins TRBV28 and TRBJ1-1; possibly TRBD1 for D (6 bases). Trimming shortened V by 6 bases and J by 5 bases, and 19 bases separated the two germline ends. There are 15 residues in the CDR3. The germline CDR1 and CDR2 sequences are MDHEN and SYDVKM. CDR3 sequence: CASRTQAGAKTEAFF. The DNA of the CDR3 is TGTGCCAGCAGGACACAAGCGGGGGCGAAGACTGAAGCTTTCTTT. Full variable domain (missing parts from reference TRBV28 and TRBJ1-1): DVKVTQSSRYLVKRTGEKVFLECVQDMDHENMFWYRQDPGLGLRLIYFSYDVKMKEKGDIPEGYSVSREKKERFSLILESASTNQTSMYLCASRTQAGAKTEAFFGQGTRLTVV.

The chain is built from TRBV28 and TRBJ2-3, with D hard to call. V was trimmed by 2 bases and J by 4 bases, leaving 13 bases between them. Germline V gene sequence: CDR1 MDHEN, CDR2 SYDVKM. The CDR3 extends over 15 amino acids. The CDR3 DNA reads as TGTGCCAGCAGTTTAGCCTTTGGGATAGCAGATACGCAGTATTTT. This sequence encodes CASSLAFGIADTQYF.

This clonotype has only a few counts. CDR3 residues: CASSRVLSGANVLTF. CDR3 coding DNA: TGTGCCAGCAGTCGGGTACTCTCTGGGGCCAACGTCCTGACTTTC. The V and J genes are TRBV6-1 and TRBJ2-6; D remains unclear. This CDR3 spans 15 amino acids. The germline V gene encodes CDR1 MNHNS and CDR2 SASEGT. Trimming took 5 bases from V and 0 from J, leaving 8 bases between them.

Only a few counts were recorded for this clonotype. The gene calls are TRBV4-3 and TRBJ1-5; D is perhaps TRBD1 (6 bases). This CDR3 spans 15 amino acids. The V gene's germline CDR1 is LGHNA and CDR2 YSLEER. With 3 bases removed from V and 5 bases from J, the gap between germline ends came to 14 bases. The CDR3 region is CASSHRTGIDQPQHF. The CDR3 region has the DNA TGCGCCAGCAGCCATAGAACAGGGATTGATCAGCCCCAGCATTTT.

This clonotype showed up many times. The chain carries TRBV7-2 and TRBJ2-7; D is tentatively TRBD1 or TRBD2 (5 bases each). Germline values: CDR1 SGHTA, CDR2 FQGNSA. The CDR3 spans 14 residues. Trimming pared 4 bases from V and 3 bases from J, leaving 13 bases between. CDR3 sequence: CASSSGPRVYEQYF. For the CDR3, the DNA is TGTGCCAGCAGCTCGGGACCTCGAGTCTACGAGCAGTACTTC.

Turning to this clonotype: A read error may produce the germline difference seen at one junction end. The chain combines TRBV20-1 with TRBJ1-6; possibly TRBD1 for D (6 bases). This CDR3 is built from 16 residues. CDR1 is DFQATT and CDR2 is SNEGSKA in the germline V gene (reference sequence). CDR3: CSAPDRRDSYNSSLHF. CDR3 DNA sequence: TGCAGTGCCCCTGACAGGCGGGACTCCTATAATTCATCCCTCCACTTT.

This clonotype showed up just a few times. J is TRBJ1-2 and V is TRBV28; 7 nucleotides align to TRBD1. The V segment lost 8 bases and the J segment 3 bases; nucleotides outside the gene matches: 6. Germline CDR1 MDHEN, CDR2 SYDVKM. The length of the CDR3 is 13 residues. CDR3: CASRLGTDYGYTF. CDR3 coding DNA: TGTGCCAGCCGGTTAGGGACAGACTATGGCTACACCTTC.

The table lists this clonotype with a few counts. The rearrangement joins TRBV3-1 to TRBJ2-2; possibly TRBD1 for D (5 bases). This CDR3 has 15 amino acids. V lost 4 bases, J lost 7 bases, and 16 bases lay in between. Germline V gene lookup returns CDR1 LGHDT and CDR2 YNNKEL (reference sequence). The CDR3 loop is CASSLGLPRGGELFF. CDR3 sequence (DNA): TGTGCCAGCAGCCTAGGCCTGCCTAGGGGCGGGGAGCTGTTTTTT. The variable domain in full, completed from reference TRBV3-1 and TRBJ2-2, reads DTAVSQTPKYLVTQMGNDKSIKCEQNLGHDTMYWYKQDSKKFLKIMFSYNNKELIINETVPNRFSPKSPDKAHLNLHINSLELGDSAVYFCASSLGLPRGGELFFGEGSRLTVL.

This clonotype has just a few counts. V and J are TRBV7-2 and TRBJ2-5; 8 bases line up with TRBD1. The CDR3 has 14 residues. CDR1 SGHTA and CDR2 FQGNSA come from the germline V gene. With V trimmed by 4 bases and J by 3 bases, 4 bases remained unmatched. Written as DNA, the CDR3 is TGTGCCAGCAGCTCCAGACAGGGGAAAGAGACCCAGTACTTC. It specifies CASSSRQGKETQYF.

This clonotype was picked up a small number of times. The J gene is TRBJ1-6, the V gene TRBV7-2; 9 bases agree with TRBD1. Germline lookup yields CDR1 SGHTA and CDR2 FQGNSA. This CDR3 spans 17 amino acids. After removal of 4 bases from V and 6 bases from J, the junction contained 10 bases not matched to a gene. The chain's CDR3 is CASSSKDRGKFNSPLHF. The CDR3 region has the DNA TGTGCCAGCAGCTCAAAAGACAGGGGGAAGTTTAATTCACCCCTCCACTTT.

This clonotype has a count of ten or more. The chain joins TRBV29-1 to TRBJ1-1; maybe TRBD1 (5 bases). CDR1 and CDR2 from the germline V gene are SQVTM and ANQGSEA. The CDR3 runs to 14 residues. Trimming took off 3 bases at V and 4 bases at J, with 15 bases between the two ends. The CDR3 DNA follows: TGCAGCGTTGACCCGGATCGGAGGGGCACTGAAGCTTTCTTT. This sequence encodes CSVDPDRRGTEAFF. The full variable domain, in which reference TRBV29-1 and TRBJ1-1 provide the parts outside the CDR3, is SAVISQKPSRDICQRGTSLTIQCQVDSQVTMMFWYRQQPGQSLTLIATANQGSEATYESGFVIDKFPISRPNLTFSTLTVSNMSPEDSSIYLCSVDPDRRGTEAFFGQGTRLTVV.

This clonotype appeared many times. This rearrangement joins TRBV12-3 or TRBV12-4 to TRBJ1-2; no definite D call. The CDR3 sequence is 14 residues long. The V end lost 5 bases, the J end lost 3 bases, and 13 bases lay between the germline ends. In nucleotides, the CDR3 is TGTGCCAGCAGTCCGTCTCTGTCAGACTATGGCTACACCTTC. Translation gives CASSPSLSDYGYTF.

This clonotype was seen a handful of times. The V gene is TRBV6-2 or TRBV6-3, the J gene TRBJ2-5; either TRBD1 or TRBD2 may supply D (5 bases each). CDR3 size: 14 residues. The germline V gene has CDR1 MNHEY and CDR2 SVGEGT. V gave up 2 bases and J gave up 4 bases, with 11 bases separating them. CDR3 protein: CASSYRGEAETQYF. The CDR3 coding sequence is TGTGCCAGCAGTTACAGAGGGGAAGCAGAGACCCAGTACTTC.

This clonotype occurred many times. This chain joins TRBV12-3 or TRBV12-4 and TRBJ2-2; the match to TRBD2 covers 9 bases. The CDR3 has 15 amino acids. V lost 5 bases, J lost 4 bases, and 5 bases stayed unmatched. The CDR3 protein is CASSALAGGTGELFF. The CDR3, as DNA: TGTGCCAGCAGTGCACTAGCGGGTGGCACCGGGGAGCTGTTTTTT.

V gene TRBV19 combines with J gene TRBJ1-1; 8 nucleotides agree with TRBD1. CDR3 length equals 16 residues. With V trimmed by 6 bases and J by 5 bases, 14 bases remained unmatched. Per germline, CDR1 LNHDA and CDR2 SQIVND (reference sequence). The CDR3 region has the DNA TGTGCCAGTAGCTCCGGTGGGGCAGGGGGCGGGACTGAAGCTTTCTTT. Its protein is CASSSGGAGGGTEAFF.

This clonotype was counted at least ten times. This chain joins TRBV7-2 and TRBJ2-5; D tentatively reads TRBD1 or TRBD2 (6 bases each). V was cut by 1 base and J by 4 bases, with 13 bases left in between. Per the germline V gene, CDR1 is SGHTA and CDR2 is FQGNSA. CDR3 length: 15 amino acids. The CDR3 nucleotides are TGTGCCAGCAGCTTAGTAGGGGGGAGAGGAGAGACCCAGTACTTC. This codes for CASSLVGGRGETQYF. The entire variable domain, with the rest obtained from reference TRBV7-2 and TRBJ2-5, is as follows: GAGVSQSPSNKVTEKGKDVELRCDPISGHTALYWYRQSLGQGLEFLIYFQGNSAPDKSGLPSDRFSAERTGGSVSTLTIQRTQQEDSAVYLCASSLVGGRGETQYFGPGTRLLVL.

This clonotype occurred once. The CDR3 here is CASSIDSGFSYEQYF. The CDR3 DNA follows: TGCGCCAGCAGCATCGACAGCGGCTTCTCCTACGAGCAGTACTTC. The rearrangement links TRBV5-1 to TRBJ2-5, with D perhaps matching TRBD1 or TRBD2 (5 bases each). The J call could be wrong; TRBJ2-7 is a better fit for the DNA end. The CDR3 length is 15 residues. CDR1 and CDR2 (germline): SGHRS, YFSETQ.

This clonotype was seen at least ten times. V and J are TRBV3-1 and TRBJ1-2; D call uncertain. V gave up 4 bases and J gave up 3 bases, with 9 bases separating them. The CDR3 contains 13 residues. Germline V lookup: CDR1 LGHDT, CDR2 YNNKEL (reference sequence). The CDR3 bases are TGTGCCAGCAGCCCGGACGGCTACTATGGCTACACCTTC. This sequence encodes CASSPDGYYGYTF.